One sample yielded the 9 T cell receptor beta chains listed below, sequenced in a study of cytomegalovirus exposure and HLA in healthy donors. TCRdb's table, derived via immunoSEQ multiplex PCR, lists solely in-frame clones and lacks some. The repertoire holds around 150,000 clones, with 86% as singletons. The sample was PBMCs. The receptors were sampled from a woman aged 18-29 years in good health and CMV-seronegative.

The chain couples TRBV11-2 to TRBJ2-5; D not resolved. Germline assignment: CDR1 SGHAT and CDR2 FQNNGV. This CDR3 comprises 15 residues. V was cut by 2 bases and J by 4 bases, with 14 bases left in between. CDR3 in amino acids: CASSLNPLGGETQYF. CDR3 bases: TGTGCCAGCAGCTTAAATCCTCTTGGCGGAGAGACCCAGTACTTC.

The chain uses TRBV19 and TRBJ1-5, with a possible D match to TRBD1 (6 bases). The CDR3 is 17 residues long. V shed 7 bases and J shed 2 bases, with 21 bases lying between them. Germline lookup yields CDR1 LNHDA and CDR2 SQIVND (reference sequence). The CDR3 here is CASKRTEAGDGNQPQHF. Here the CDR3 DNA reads TGTGCCAGTAAGCGGACCGAGGCAGGGGACGGCAATCAGCCCCAGCATTTT.

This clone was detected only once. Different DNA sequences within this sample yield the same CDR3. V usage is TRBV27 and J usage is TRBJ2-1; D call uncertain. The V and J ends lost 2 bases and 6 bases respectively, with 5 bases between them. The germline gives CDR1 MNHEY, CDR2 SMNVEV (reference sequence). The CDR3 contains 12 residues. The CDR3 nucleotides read TGTGCCAGCAGTTTACCGGGCAATGAGCAGTTCTTC. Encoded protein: CASSLPGNEQFF.

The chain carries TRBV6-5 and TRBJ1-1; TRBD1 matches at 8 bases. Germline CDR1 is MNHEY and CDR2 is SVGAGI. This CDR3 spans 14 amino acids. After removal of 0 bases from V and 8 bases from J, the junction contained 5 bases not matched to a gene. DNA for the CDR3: TGTGCCAGCAGTTACTCGATACAGGGGGGAGAAGCTTTCTTT. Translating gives CASSYSIQGGEAFF.

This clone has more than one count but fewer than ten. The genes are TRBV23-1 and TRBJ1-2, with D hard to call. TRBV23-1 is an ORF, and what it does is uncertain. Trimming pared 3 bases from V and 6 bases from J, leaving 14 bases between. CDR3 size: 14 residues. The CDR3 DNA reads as TGCGCCAGCAGTCATACAGACGGAAACAATGGCTACACCTTC. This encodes CASSHTDGNNGYTF.

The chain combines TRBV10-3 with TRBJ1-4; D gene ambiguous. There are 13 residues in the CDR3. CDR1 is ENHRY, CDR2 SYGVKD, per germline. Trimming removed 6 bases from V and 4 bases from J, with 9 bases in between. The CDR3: CAISGRGNEKLFF. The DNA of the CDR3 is TGTGCCATCAGCGGGCGGGGTAATGAAAAACTGTTTTTT.

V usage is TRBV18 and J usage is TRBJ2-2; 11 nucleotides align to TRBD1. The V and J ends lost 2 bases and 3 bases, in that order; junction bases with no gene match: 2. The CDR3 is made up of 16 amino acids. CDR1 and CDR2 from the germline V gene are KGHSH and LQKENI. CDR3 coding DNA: TGTGCCAGCTCACCAAGGACAGGGGGCGACACCGGGGAGCTGTTTTTT. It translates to CASSPRTGGDTGELFF.

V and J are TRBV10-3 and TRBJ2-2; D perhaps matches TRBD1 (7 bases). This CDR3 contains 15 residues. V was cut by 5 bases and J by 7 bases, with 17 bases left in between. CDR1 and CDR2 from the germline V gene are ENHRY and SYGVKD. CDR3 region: CAISRAGGMNGELFF. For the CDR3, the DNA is TGTGCCATCAGTCGAGCAGGGGGGATGAACGGGGAGCTGTTTTTT.

The CDR3 loop reads CASSPLPGLPSYEQYF. CDR3 nucleotide sequence: TGTGCCAGCAGCCCCCTACCGGGACTACCATCCTACGAGCAGTACTTC. The chain has TRBV27 and TRBJ2-7; 7 bases fit TRBD2. Germline V gene data show CDR1 as MNHEY and CDR2 as SMNVEV (reference sequence). This CDR3 comprises 16 residues. J gave up 1 base and V 6 bases, and 12 bases lay outside the gene matches.